This TCR beta chain was documented in a study of radiation and T cells in renal cell carcinoma. Whole-study results and caveats: In blood, top tumor clones expanded by 2 weeks, shrinking by 4.

Time point noted: blood 2 weeks post-SBRT. Treatment given: 15 Gy SBRT to primary tumor, nephrectomy 4 weeks later. After SBRT, blood was collected at 2 and 4 weeks, plus baseline. Clear cell pathology was present in this patient's renal cell carcinoma. On this clone itself: Its antigen is as yet unknown.

TCRdb keeps only in-frame clones here, not all; method: immunoSEQ multiplex PCR. The sample includes 120,000 or so clones, around 80% of them seen just once. This receptor was identified in a man between 45 and 60 years old with renal cell carcinoma. The sample here was blood, taken from a patient whose treatment included radiotherapy and nephrectomy.

This CDR3 is CAISGTGGGLGEQYF. The DNA of the CDR3 is TGTGCCATCAGTGGCACGGGAGGGGGTCTCGGCGAGCAGTACTTC. The genes are TRBV10-3 and TRBJ2-7, with TRBD2 identical over 8 bases. V lost 4 bases to trimming and J lost 6 bases; unmatched junction nucleotides: 11. Germline V gene lookup returns CDR1 ENHRY and CDR2 SYGVKD. The CDR3 is 15 residues long.